This T cell receptor beta chain was found in a study of cytomegalovirus exposure and HLA in healthy donors. PCR used 60 Vbeta primers and 13 Jbeta primers. Produced via immunoSEQ multiplex PCR; TCRdb's table is partial and in-frame only. This sample has over 150,000 clones, with more than 75% found just once. The V end lost 8 bases, the J end lost 1 base, and 9 bases lay between the germline ends. From germline, CDR1 is MDHEN and CDR2 SYDVKM. The CDR3 has 12 amino acids. Material: PBMCs. The chain combines TRBV28 with TRBJ2-7; D not certain. This clonotype was sampled from a woman between 50 and 59 years old in good health and CMV-seropositive. For the CDR3, the DNA is TGTGCCAGCTCTCTCCGTTCCTACGAGCAGTACTTC. As protein: CASSLRSYEQYF.